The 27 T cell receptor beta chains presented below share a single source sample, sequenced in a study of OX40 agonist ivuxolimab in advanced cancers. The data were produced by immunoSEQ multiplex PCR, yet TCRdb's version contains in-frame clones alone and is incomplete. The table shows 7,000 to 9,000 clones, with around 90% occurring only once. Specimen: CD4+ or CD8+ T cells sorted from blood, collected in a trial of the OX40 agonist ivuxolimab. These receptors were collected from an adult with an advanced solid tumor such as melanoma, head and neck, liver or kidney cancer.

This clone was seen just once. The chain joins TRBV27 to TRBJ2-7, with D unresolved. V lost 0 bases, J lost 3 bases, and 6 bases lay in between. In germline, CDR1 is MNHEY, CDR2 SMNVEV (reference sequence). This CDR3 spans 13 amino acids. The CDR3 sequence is CASSLSRSYEQYF. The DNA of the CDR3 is TGTGCCAGCAGTTTATCGCGCAGCTACGAGCAGTACTTC.

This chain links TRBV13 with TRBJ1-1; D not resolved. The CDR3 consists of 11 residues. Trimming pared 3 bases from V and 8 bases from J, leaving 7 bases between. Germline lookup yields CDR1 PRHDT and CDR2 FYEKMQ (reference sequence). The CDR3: CASSFGREAFF. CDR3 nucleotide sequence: TGTGCCAGCAGCTTCGGACGAGAAGCTTTCTTT.

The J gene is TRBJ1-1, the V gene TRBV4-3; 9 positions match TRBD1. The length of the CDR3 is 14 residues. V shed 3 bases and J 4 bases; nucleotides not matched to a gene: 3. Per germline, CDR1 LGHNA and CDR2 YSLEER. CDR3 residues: CASSHGTGPTEAFF. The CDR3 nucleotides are TGCGCCAGCAGCCACGGGACAGGGCCCACTGAAGCTTTCTTT.

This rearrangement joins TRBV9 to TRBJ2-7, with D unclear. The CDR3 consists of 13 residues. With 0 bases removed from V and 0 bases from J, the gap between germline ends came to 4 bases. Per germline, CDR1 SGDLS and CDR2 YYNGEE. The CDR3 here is CASSVGHSYEQYF. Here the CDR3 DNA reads TGTGCCAGCAGCGTAGGCCACTCCTACGAGCAGTACTTC.

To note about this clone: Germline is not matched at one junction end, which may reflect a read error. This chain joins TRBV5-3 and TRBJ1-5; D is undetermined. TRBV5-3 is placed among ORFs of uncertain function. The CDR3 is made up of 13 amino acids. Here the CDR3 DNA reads TGTGCCAGCAGCTTGGACGGCAATCAGCCCCAGCATTTT. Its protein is CASSLDGNQPQHF.

The CDR3 DNA reads as TGCGCCAGCAGCTTGGCAACAGGGAAAACCCATGGCTACACCTTC. Translating gives CASSLATGKTHGYTF. The chain has TRBV5-1 and TRBJ1-2; tentative D call: TRBD1 (6 bases). V lost 0 bases to trimming and J lost 6 bases, with 15 bases between them. CDR1 is SGHRS and CDR2 is YFSETQ in the germline V gene. The length of the CDR3 is 15 residues.

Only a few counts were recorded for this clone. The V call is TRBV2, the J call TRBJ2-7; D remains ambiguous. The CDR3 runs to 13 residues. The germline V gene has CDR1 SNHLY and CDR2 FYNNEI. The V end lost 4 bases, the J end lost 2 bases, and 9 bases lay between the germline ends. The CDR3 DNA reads TGTGCCAGCAGTGCAGACCAAACCTACGAGCAGTACTTC. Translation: CASSADQTYEQYF.

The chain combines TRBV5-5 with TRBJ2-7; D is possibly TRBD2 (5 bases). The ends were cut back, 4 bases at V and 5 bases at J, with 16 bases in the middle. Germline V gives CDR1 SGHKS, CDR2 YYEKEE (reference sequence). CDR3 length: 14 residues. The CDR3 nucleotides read TGTGCCAGCAGCCCACTAGGGCAGTGGGACGAGCAGTACTTC. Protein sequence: CASSPLGQWDEQYF.

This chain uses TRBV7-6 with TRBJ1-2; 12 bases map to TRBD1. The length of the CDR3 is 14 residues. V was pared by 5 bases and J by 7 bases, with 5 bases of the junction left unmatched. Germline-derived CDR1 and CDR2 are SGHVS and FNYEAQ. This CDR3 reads CASSPGQGAVGYTF. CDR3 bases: TGTGCCAGCAGCCCGGGACAGGGGGCAGTTGGCTACACCTTC.

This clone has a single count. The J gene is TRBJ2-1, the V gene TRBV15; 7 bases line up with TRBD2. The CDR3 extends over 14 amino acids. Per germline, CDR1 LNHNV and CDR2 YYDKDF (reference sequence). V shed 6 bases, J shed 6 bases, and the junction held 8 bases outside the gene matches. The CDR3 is CATRVVSSGNEQFF. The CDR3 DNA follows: TGTGCCACCAGAGTGGTTTCTAGCGGCAATGAGCAGTTCTTC.

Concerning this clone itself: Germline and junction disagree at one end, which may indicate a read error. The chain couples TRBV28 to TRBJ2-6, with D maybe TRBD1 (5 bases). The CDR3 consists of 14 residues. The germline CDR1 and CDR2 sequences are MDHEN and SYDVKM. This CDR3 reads CASSLIPGANILTF. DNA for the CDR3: TGTGCCAGCAGTTTGATCCCTGGGGCCAACATCCTGACTTTC.

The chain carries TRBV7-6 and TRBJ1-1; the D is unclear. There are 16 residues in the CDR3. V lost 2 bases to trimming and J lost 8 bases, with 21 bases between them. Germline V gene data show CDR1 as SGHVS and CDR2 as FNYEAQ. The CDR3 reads CASSLTSGSPPLEAFF. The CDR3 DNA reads TGTGCCAGCAGCTTAACCTCGGGAAGCCCGCCCCTAGAAGCTTTCTTT.

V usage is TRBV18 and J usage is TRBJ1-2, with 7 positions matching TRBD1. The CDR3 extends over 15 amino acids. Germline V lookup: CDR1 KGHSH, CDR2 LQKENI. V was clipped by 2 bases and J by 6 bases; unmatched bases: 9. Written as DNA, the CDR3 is TGTGCCAGCTCACCAGGGACAGCATACGTCGATGGCTACACCTTC. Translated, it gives CASSPGTAYVDGYTF.

CDR3 sequence (DNA): TGTGCCTGGAGGGCTGACAGCTCCTACGAGCAGTACTTC. The encoded protein is CAWRADSSYEQYF. V gene TRBV30 combines with J gene TRBJ2-7, with D possibly TRBD1 on 5 matching bases. Germline CDR1 reads GTSNPN; CDR2 reads SVGIG (reference sequence). Trimming took off 3 bases at V and 0 bases at J, with 9 bases between the two ends. The CDR3 sequence is 13 residues long.

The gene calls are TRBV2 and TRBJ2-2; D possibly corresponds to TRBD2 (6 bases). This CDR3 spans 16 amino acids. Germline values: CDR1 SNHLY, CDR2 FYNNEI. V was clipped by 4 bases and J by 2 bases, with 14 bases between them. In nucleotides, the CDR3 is TGTGCCAGCAGTGGGGGTAGGCGGGGTAACACCGGGGAGCTGTTTTTT. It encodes CASSGGRRGNTGELFF.

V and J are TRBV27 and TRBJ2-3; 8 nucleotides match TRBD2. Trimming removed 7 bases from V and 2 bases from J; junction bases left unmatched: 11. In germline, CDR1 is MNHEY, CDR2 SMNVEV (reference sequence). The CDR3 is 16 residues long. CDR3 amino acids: CASTPWSGGITDTQYF. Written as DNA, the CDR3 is TGTGCCAGCACCCCTTGGAGCGGGGGAATCACAGATACGCAGTATTTT.

CDR3 sequence reads: CASRSGTGDYGYTF. The CDR3 bases are TGTGCCAGCAGATCCGGGACAGGGGACTATGGCTACACCTTC. The gene calls are TRBV5-4 and TRBJ1-2, with 10 nucleotides matching TRBD1. Germline loops: CDR1 SGHNT, CDR2 YYREEE (reference sequence). After removal of 5 bases from V and 3 bases from J, the junction contained 4 bases not matched to a gene. This CDR3 region has 14 residues.

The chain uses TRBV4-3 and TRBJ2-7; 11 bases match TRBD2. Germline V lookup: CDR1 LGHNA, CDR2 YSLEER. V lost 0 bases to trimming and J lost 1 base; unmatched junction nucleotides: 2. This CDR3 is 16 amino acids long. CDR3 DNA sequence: TGCGCCAGCAGCCAAGAAACTAGCGGGGGATCCTACGAGCAGTACTTC. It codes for CASSQETSGGSYEQYF.

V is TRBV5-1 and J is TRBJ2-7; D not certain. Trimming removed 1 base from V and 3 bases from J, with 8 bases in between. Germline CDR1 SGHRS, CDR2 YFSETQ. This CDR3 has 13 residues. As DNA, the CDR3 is TGCGCCAGCAGCTTGAAACAGAACTACGAGCAGTACTTC. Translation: CASSLKQNYEQYF.

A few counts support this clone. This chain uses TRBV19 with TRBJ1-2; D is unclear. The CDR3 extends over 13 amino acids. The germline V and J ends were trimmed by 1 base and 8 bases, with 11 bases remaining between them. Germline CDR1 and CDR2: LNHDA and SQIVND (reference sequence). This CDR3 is CASSIGGGGGYTF. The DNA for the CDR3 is TGTGCCAGTAGTATAGGAGGAGGAGGAGGCTACACCTTC.

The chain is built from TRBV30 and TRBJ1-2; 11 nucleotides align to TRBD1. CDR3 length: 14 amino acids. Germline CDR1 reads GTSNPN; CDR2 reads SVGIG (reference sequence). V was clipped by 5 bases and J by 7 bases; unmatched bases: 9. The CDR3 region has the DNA TGTGCCTGGGGACAGGGGGCGATCAAGGGTGGCTACACCTTC. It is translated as CAWGQGAIKGGYTF.

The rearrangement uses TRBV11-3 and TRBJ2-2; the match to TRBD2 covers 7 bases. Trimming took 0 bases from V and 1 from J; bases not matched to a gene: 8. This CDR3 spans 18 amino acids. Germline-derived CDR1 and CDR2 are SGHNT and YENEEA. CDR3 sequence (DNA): TGTGCCAGCAGCTTAGAACACTCCGCGGGAGAGAACACCGGGGAGCTGTTTTTT. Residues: CASSLEHSAGENTGELFF.

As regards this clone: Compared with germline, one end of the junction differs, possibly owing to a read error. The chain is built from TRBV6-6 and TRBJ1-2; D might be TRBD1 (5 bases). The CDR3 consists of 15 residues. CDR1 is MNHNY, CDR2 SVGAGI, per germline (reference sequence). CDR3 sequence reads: CASSDSMGGNYGYTF. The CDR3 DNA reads TGTGCCAGCAGTGACTCTATGGGGGGGAACTATGGCTACACCTTC.

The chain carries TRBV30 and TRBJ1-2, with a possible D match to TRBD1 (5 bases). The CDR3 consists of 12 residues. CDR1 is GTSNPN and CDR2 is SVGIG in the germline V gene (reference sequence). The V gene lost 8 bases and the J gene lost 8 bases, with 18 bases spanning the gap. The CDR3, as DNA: TGTGCCGGGGACCGATCCGGGAGAGGCTACACCTTC. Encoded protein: CAGDRSGRGYTF.

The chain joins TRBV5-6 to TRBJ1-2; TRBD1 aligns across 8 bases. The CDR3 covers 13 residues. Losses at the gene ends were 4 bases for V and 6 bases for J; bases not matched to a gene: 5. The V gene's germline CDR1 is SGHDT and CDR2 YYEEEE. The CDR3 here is CASSPRTGHGYTF. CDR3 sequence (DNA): TGTGCCAGCAGCCCCCGGACAGGGCATGGCTACACCTTC.

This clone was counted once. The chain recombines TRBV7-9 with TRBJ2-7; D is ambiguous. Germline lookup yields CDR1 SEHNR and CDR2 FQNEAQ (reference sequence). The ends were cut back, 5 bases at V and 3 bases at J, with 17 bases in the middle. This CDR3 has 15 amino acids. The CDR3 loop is CASSPPTPTRYEQYF. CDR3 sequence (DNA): TGTGCCAGCAGCCCACCGACTCCCACTCGCTACGAGCAGTACTTC. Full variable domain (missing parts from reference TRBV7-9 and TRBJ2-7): DTGVSQNPRHKITKRGQNVTFRCDPISEHNRLYWYRQTLGQGPEFLTYFQNEAQLEKSRLLSDRFSAERPKGSFSTLEIQRTEQGDSAMYLCASSPPTPTRYEQYFGPGTRLTVT.

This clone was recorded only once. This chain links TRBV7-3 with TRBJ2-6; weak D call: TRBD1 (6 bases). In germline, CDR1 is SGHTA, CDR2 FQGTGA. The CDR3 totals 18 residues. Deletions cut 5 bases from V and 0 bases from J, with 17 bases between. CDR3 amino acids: CASSPLGGRDSGANVLTF. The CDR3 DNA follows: TGTGCCAGCAGCCCCTTAGGGGGACGCGACTCTGGGGCCAACGTCCTGACTTTC.